Listed here are 22 T cell receptor beta chains from one sample, sequenced in a study of blood T cell repertoires in COVID-19. Libraries were prepared by immunoSEQ multiplex PCR; TCRdb keeps only in-frame clonotypes and omits some of them. The sample consists of 45,000 to 65,000 clones, roughly 90% of them appearing once. The sample was peripheral blood. The source is a human donor with acute or convalescent COVID-19. The donor label of this sample is uncertain.

V gene TRBV30 combines with J gene TRBJ1-2; D not certain. Trimming cost V 0 bases and J 3 bases, with 17 bases left between them. Germline loops: CDR1 GTSNPN, CDR2 SVGIG (reference sequence). The CDR3 runs 16 residues. CDR3: CAWSVHGLGRHYGYTF. The DNA of the CDR3 is TGTGCCTGGAGTGTACATGGGCTGGGGAGGCACTATGGCTACACCTTC.

This clone occurred a few times. Other DNA variants within this sample encode the same CDR3. This chain joins TRBV28 and TRBJ1-2; 7 positions agree with TRBD1. The CDR3 has 14 residues. The J segment lost 2 bases and the V segment lost 2 bases, leaving 2 bases of the junction unmatched. Per germline, CDR1 MDHEN and CDR2 SYDVKM. CDR3 bases: TGTGCCAGCAGTTTACCGGGACAGAACTATGGCTACACCTTC. It is translated as CASSLPGQNYGYTF.

The chain joins TRBV24-1 to TRBJ2-1; 10 nucleotides agree with TRBD2. J gave up 2 bases and V 4 bases, and 7 bases lay outside the gene matches. Per germline, CDR1 KGHDR and CDR2 SFDVKD. CDR3 length: 17 residues. In nucleotides, the CDR3 is TGTGCCACCAGTGACCCGAGCGGGAGGGCCGCCTACAATGAGCAGTTCTTC. Translated: CATSDPSGRAAYNEQFF.

This rearrangement joins TRBV27 to TRBJ2-5; 7 positions match TRBD2. Germline lookup yields CDR1 MNHEY and CDR2 SMNVEV (reference sequence). V trimming: 5 bases; J trimming: 4 bases; junction bases outside the gene matches: 7. The CDR3 consists of 14 residues. CDR3 protein: CASSLQGGPETQYF. The CDR3 DNA is TGTGCCAGCAGTCTCCAGGGAGGGCCAGAGACCCAGTACTTC.

This clone was seen more than once but under ten times. This rearrangement joins TRBV5-4 to TRBJ2-3; D remains unclear. Germline lookup yields CDR1 SGHNT and CDR2 YYREEE (reference sequence). The CDR3 runs to 13 residues. With 2 bases removed from V and 6 bases from J, the gap between germline ends came to 10 bases. The CDR3 here is CASSFVSADTQYF. The CDR3 DNA reads TGTGCCAGCAGCTTCGTGAGCGCTGATACGCAGTATTTT.

This chain uses TRBV29-1 with TRBJ2-5; 11 nucleotides agree with TRBD2. Trimming cost V 7 bases and J 5 bases; bases outside gene matches: 3. Germline CDR1 SQVTM, CDR2 ANQGSEA. The CDR3 runs to 12 residues. CDR3 region: CSGSGGVETQYF. The CDR3 DNA reads as TGCAGCGGTAGCGGGGGGGTCGAGACCCAGTACTTC.

For this clone: One junction end disagrees with the germline gene, perhaps due to a read error. V is TRBV18 and J is TRBJ2-1; 9 bases are shared with TRBD1. CDR1 KGHSH and CDR2 LQKENI come from the germline V gene. The CDR3 runs 13 residues. CDR3 amino acids: CASSSSIRDREVF. The CDR3 nucleotides read TGTGCCAGCTCATCGTCCATCCGGGACAGGGAGGTCTTC.

This chain uses TRBV24-1 with TRBJ1-5; 9 nucleotides match TRBD1. Germline CDR1 and CDR2: KGHDR and SFDVKD. The CDR3 loop spans 16 amino acids. J lost 3 bases, V lost 5 bases, and 7 bases had no gene match. CDR3 sequence (DNA): TGTGCCACCAGTGCCCGAGGGACAGGGCTCAATCAGCCCCAGCATTTT. Encoded protein: CATSARGTGLNQPQHF.

CDR3 DNA: TGTGCCACCAGCAGAGTACAGGAGTCCGCCTACACCTTC. Its protein product is CATSRVQESAYTF. This chain uses TRBV15 with TRBJ1-2; possible D gene TRBD1, 5 bases. CDR1 LNHNV and CDR2 YYDKDF come from the germline V gene (reference sequence). V was pared by 1 base and J by 10 bases, with 13 bases between. CDR3 length equals 13 residues.

The rearrangement links TRBV9 to TRBJ1-6; no reliable D call. The CDR3 sequence is 15 residues long. V lost 3 bases, J lost 8 bases, and 15 bases lay in between. In germline, CDR1 is SGDLS, CDR2 YYNGEE. The CDR3 is CASSASDGAYSPLHF. The CDR3 DNA sequence: TGTGCCAGCAGCGCTTCTGACGGAGCGTATTCACCCCTCCACTTT.

This chain connects TRBV5-1 to TRBJ1-6; 7 bases are shared with TRBD1. Germline CDR1 is SGHRS and CDR2 is YFSETQ. The CDR3 sequence is 13 residues long. CDR3 residues: CAARDRGNSPLHF. CDR3 DNA sequence: TGCGCTGCTAGGGACAGAGGAAATTCACCCCTCCACTTT.

The CDR3: CASSHGTGVEEKLFF. The CDR3 nucleotides are TGCGCCAGCAGTCACGGGACAGGGGTAGAAGAAAAACTGTTTTTT. This chain joins TRBV10-1 and TRBJ1-4; TRBD1 matches at 10 bases. The ends lost 5 bases at V and 8 bases at J; junction bases unmatched: 8. The CDR3 is made up of 15 amino acids. CDR1 is WNHNN, CDR2 SYGVQD, per germline (reference sequence).

The chain has TRBV7-9 and TRBJ1-1; 8 bases match TRBD1. Germline-derived CDR1 and CDR2 are SEHNR and FQNEAQ (reference sequence). V trimming: 5 bases; J trimming: 7 bases; junction bases outside the gene matches: 3. The CDR3 totals 12 residues. Here the CDR3 reads CASSQQGGEAFF. In DNA, the CDR3 is TGTGCCAGCAGCCAACAGGGGGGTGAAGCTTTCTTT.

The V call is TRBV10-3, the J call TRBJ2-3; 13 bases align to TRBD2. The junction had 5 bases not matched to a gene; V was cut back by 0 bases and J by 5 bases. The CDR3 totals 17 residues. Looked up from germline, CDR1 is ENHRY and CDR2 is SYGVKD. The CDR3 DNA follows: TGTGCCATCAGTGAGTCCTTGACTAGCGGGGGGAGAGATACGCAGTATTTT. Amino acid sequence: CAISESLTSGGRDTQYF.

The J gene is TRBJ1-4, the V gene TRBV28; 11 bases fit TRBD1. Per the germline V gene, CDR1 is MDHEN and CDR2 is SYDVKM. The CDR3 extends over 13 amino acids. The J segment lost 7 bases and the V segment lost 8 bases, leaving 3 bases of the junction unmatched. CDR3 protein: CASCGQGAEKLFF. In DNA form, the CDR3 reads TGTGCCAGCTGTGGACAGGGGGCTGAAAAACTGTTTTTT.

V is TRBV6-5 and J is TRBJ2-5; D is uncertain. Trimming removed 6 bases from V and 3 bases from J, with 11 bases in between. The CDR3 sequence is 13 residues long. Germline V gene lookup returns CDR1 MNHEY and CDR2 SVGAGI. The CDR3 DNA reads as TGTGCCAGCAGAGTACAGCAAAAAGAGACCCAGTACTTC. This codes for CASRVQQKETQYF.

The chain recombines TRBV28 with TRBJ1-4; TRBD1 is a possible D gene (6 bases). Germline values: CDR1 MDHEN, CDR2 SYDVKM. The V and J ends lost 6 bases and 8 bases respectively, with 16 bases between them. There are 14 residues in the CDR3. CDR3 DNA: TGTGCCAGCAGCCTCAGGGGAGGGGGGGAAAAACTGTTTTTT. Protein sequence: CASSLRGGGEKLFF.

The chain joins TRBV12-1 to TRBJ1-3. TRBV12-1 is recorded as a pseudogene. CDR3 length: 13 residues. The CDR3, as DNA: TGTGCCAGCATCACCGTACCCGGGAACACCATATATTTT. It codes for CASITVPGNTIYF.

Written as DNA, the CDR3 is TGTGCCAGCTCCCCGGCCGGGACTAGCGAAGAGACCCAGTACTTC. This codes for CASSPAGTSEETQYF. This chain joins TRBV18 and TRBJ2-5; 10 nucleotides line up with TRBD2. The trim removed 6 bases at V and 3 bases at J, leaving 7 bases unmatched. Germline V lookup: CDR1 KGHSH, CDR2 LQKENI. CDR3 length: 15 amino acids. Full variable domain (remainder filled in from reference TRBV18 and TRBJ2-5): NAGVMQNPRHLVRRRGQEARLRCSPMKGHSHVYWYRQLPEEGLKFMVYLQKENIIDESGMPKERFSAEFPKEGPSILRIQQVVRGDSAAYFCASSPAGTSEETQYFGPGTRLLVL.

This chain joins TRBV5-1 and TRBJ1-2; D gene ambiguous. Germline CDR1 is SGHRS and CDR2 is YFSETQ. The CDR3 is made up of 13 amino acids. Deletions cut 0 bases from V and 6 bases from J, with 9 bases between. CDR3 bases: TGCGCCAGCAGCTTGGCGGAGGGAGATGGCTACACCTTC. This encodes CASSLAEGDGYTF.

This chain uses TRBV18 with TRBJ1-5; 7 bases match TRBD1. Trimming took 1 base from V and 7 from J; bases not matched to a gene: 13. This CDR3 has 17 residues. The germline CDR1 and CDR2 sequences are KGHSH and LQKENI. For the CDR3, the DNA is TGTGCCAGCTCACCACAGAGAAATGAGGGGGCGAACCAGCCCCAGCATTTT. It yields the protein CASSPQRNEGANQPQHF.

This chain connects TRBV7-9 to TRBJ1-1; TRBD1 is a possible D gene (5 bases). With 2 bases removed from V and 0 bases from J, the gap between germline ends came to 10 bases. Germline V CDR1 and CDR2: SEHNR, FQNEAQ (reference sequence). CDR3 size: 15 residues. The CDR3 loop reads CASSLSGGMNTEAFF. The CDR3 DNA reads as TGTGCCAGCAGCTTAAGCGGGGGTATGAACACTGAAGCTTTCTTT.